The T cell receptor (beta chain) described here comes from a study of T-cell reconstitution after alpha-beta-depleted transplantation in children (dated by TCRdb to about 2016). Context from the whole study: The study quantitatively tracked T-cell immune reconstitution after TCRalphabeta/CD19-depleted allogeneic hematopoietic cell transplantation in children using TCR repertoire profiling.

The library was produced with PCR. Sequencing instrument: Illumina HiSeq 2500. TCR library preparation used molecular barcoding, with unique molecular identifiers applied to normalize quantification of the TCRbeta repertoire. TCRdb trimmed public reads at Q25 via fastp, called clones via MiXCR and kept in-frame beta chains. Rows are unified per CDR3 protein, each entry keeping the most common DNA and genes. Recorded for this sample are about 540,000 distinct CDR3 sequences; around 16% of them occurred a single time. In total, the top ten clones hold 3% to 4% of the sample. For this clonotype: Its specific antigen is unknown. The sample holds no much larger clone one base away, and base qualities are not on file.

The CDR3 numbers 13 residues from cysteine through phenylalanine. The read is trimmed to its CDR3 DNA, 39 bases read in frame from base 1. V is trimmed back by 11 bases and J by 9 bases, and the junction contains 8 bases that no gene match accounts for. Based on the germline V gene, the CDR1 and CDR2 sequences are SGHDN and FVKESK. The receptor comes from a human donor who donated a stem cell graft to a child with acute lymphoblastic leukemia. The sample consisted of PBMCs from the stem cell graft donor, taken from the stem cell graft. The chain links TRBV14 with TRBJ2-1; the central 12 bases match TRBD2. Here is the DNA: TGTGCCGGCCGGACTAGCGGGACTGGTGAGCAGTTCTTC. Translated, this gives CAGRTSGTGEQFF. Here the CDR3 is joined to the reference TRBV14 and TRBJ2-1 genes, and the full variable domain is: EAGVTQFPSHSVIEKGQTVTLRCDPISGHDNLYWYRRVMGKEIKFLLHFVKESKQDESGMPNNRFLAERTGGTYSTLKVQPAELEDSGVYFCAGRTSGTGEQFFGPGTRLTVL.